These T cell receptor beta chains were read from a single sample in a study of cytomegalovirus exposure and HLA in healthy donors. Only in-frame clones appear in the TCRdb table, and some are missing; sequencing was by immunoSEQ multiplex PCR. This sample yields under 70,000 clones, of which approximately 67% are seen a single time; around 2% belongs to the top ten. Specimen: PBMCs. The receptors originated from a woman in her 30s in good health and CMV-seronegative. Both conserved end residues are part of each CDR3. Fields, in order: clone size, V gene, D gene, J gene, CDR3 DNA, CDR3 protein. The D gene is left open where the match is weak. A clone size is listed for some rows: how often the clone was seen (once, few, many), or a class if it is expanded.

abundance: -; v_gene: TRBV7-9; d_gene: -; j_gene: TRBJ2-5; CDR3nt: TGTGCCAGCAGCTTGGAGGGGCAAGAGACCCAGTACTTC; CDR3aa: CASSLEGQETQYF
abundance: -; v_gene: TRBV28; d_gene: -; j_gene: TRBJ1-2; CDR3nt: TGTGCCAGCGGCAGGGGATGGAACTATGGCTACACCTTC; CDR3aa: CASGRGWNYGYTF
abundance: once; v_gene: TRBV7-2; d_gene: -; j_gene: TRBJ2-5; CDR3nt: TGTGCCAGCAGGGAGGGGAATGGAGAGACCCAGTACTTC; CDR3aa: CASREGNGETQYF
abundance: -; v_gene: TRBV13; d_gene: TRBD2; j_gene: TRBJ2-1; CDR3nt: TGTGCCAGCAGCTTCGCACTAGCGTACAATGAGCAGTTCTTC; CDR3aa: CASSFALAYNEQFF
abundance: few; v_gene: TRBV4-3; d_gene: TRBD1; j_gene: TRBJ1-1; CDR3nt: TGCGCCAGCAGCCAAGGGTCAGGGGGCCTTGAAGCTTTCTTT; CDR3aa: CASSQGSGGLEAFF
abundance: once; v_gene: TRBV5-5; d_gene: -; j_gene: TRBJ1-3; CDR3nt: TGTGCCAGCAGCCCCCTGATCTTGCTTGAGCTCTCTGGAAACACCATATATTTT; CDR3aa: CASSPLILLELSGNTIYF
abundance: -; v_gene: TRBV7-3; d_gene: TRBD2; j_gene: TRBJ2-1; CDR3nt: TGTGCCAGCAGCTTCCGCCGGGGGGGGCCGGTTTATGAGCAGTTCTTC; CDR3aa: CASSFRRGGPVYEQFF
abundance: few; v_gene: TRBV6-6; d_gene: TRBD1; j_gene: TRBJ2-3; CDR3nt: TGTGCCAGCAGTTACTCGGGGACAGGTAGCACAGATACGCAGTATTTT; CDR3aa: CASSYSGTGSTDTQYF
abundance: -; v_gene: TRBV27; d_gene: -; j_gene: TRBJ2-5; CDR3nt: TGTGCCAGCAGTTCCCGGGCCCGGGGAGAGACCCAGTACTTC; CDR3aa: CASSSRARGETQYF
abundance: few; v_gene: TRBV28; d_gene: TRBD1; j_gene: TRBJ1-6; CDR3nt: TGTGCCAGCAGTTTAGACAGGGTCGGATTCGGTTCACCCCTCCACTTT; CDR3aa: CASSLDRVGFGSPLHF
abundance: -; v_gene: TRBV15; d_gene: -; j_gene: TRBJ2-3; CDR3nt: TGTGCCACCAGCAGAGATCCAGGGGAAGGATATACGCAGTATTTT; CDR3aa: CATSRDPGEGYTQYF
abundance: many; v_gene: TRBV19; d_gene: TRBD2; j_gene: TRBJ2-1; CDR3nt: TGTGCCAGTAGTTGGAGCGGGATTAATGAGCAGTTCTTC; CDR3aa: CASSWSGINEQFF
abundance: -; v_gene: TRBV11-3; d_gene: TRBD1; j_gene: TRBJ2-3; CDR3nt: TGTGCCAGCAGCGCACAGGGGACAGATACGCAGTATTTT; CDR3aa: CASSAQGTDTQYF
abundance: few; v_gene: TRBV11-2; d_gene: TRBD2; j_gene: TRBJ2-1; CDR3nt: TGTGCCAGCAGCTTAACGGGTCGGGGGGGCAATGAGCAGTTCTTC; CDR3aa: CASSLTGRGGNEQFF
abundance: -; v_gene: TRBV19; d_gene: TRBD1; j_gene: TRBJ1-6; CDR3nt: TGTGCCAGTAGGACCACAGGGGGCGACGATAATTCACCCCTCCACTTT; CDR3aa: CASRTTGGDDNSPLHF
abundance: -; v_gene: TRBV5-1; d_gene: -; j_gene: TRBJ1-2; CDR3nt: TGTGCCAGCGGGCAGAGGGCGCGCGGCTACACCTTC; CDR3aa: CASGQRARGYTF
abundance: -; v_gene: TRBV7-3; d_gene: TRBD2; j_gene: TRBJ2-3; CDR3nt: TGTGCCAGCAGCTTAAACGCGGGGGAGCCTACAGATACGCAGTATTTT; CDR3aa: CASSLNAGEPTDTQYF
abundance: -; v_gene: TRBV5-4; d_gene: TRBD2; j_gene: TRBJ2-5; CDR3nt: TGTGCCAGCAGGGGGCGGGGGGGCCCTGAGACCCAGTACTTC; CDR3aa: CASRGRGGPETQYF
abundance: -; v_gene: TRBV7-9; d_gene: -; j_gene: TRBJ2-2; CDR3nt: TGTGCCAGCAGTCGGACTCCAGCGGCGAACACCGGGGAGCTGTTTTTT; CDR3aa: CASSRTPAANTGELFF
abundance: few; v_gene: TRBV7-3; d_gene: -; j_gene: TRBJ1-5; CDR3nt: TGTGCCAGCGCAGAACAGCACAATCAGCCCCAGCATTTT; CDR3aa: CASAEQHNQPQHF